This entry features one T cell receptor (beta chain) sequence. The sample belongs to a study of T cell responses to AZD1222 COVID-19 vaccine. Trimming stripped 3 bases from V and 0 bases from J, with 15 bases between. Germline lookup yields CDR1 MGHDK and CDR2 SYGVNS. The CDR3 extends over 18 amino acids. Measured with immunoSEQ multiplex PCR; TCRdb has only the in-frame clones, and not every one. The sample gives some 200,000 clones, approximately 93% of which show up once; about 1% is in the top ten. The specimen comprised peripheral blood, sampled 28 days after the second AZD1222 dose. This receptor was taken from an adult who received the AZD1222 COVID-19 vaccine. This chain joins TRBV25-1 and TRBJ2-6; no definite D call. The CDR3 DNA sequence: TGTGCCAGCAGTGATTGGGGTAGCATAAGCTCTGGGGCCAACGTCCTGACTTTC. Encoded protein: CASSDWGSISSGANVLTF.